Listed here are 14 T cell receptor beta chains from one sample, sequenced in a study of spatial heterogeneity in lung cancer. No antigen is known for these receptors. TCRdb redid the calling of the 5' RACE reads with MiXCR, one entry per CDR3 protein. The sample has 4,000 to 5,500 distinct CDR3 sequences; about 7.6% are singletons. Time point in this sample: sample taken at primary tumor resection. Study-wide results and limits: The number of expanded tumor alpha and beta chains correlated with mutation number.

The specimen was lung tumor tissue, collected at surgery. The receptors stem from a female donor with early-stage non-small cell lung cancer.

This clonotype is classed as medium-sized (0.01 to 0.1%). The V call is TRBV28, the J call TRBJ2-1; a possible D gene is TRBD1 (5 bases). V gave up 11 bases and J gave up 8 bases, with 13 bases separating them. The CDR3 has 11 residues. Germline-derived CDR1 and CDR2 are MDHEN and SYDVKM. Here the CDR3 reads CAGADAHEQFF. The CDR3 nucleotides read TGTGCCGGGGCAGACGCCCATGAGCAGTTCTTC.

This chain connects TRBV12-3 or TRBV12-4 to TRBJ2-4; D is unresolved. V was pared by 3 bases and J by 3 bases, with 12 bases between. There are 15 residues in the CDR3. The CDR3 nucleotides are TGTGCCAGCAGTTTTCTGGATATGGGCAAAAACATTCAGTACTTC. It translates to CASSFLDMGKNIQYF.

The rearrangement uses TRBV9 and TRBJ1-1; D possibly corresponds to TRBD1 (5 bases). Germline V gene data show CDR1 as SGDLS and CDR2 as YYNGEE. Trimming took 5 bases from V and 3 from J, leaving 14 bases between them. The CDR3 contains 14 residues. The CDR3 DNA reads as TGTGCCAGCAGAGGTCCAGGGTATGACACTGAAGCTTTCTTT. Protein product: CASRGPGYDTEAFF.

The rearrangement links TRBV12-3 or TRBV12-4 to TRBJ2-2; the match to TRBD2 covers 10 bases. This CDR3 region has 16 residues. V lost 3 bases to trimming and J lost 1 base; unmatched junction nucleotides: 2. The chain's CDR3 is CASSFLAGVNTGELFF. The CDR3 bases are TGTGCCAGCAGTTTTCTAGCGGGGGTGAACACCGGGGAGCTGTTTTTT.

This clonotype was found a few times. The chain employs TRBV11-2 and TRBJ2-5; 8 bases agree with TRBD2. V was pared by 5 bases and J by 4 bases, with 12 bases of the junction left unmatched. Germline-derived CDR1 and CDR2 are SGHAT and FQNNGV. This CDR3 has 16 residues. CDR3 in DNA: TGTGCCAGCAGCCCCCCGGACGGGCTAGCGGGAGAGACCCAGTACTTC. It specifies CASSPPDGLAGETQYF.

By share, this clonotype counts as medium-sized. The chain combines TRBV28 with TRBJ2-3; 7 bases match TRBD2. With 6 bases clipped from V and 10 bases from J, the junction kept 7 bases outside the gene matches. The CDR3 is 12 residues long. The V gene's germline CDR1 is MDHEN and CDR2 SYDVKM. The chain's CDR3 is CASSETSQPQYF. Written as DNA, the CDR3 is TGTGCCAGCAGCGAGACTAGCCAACCGCAGTATTTT.

Comments on this clonotype: A much larger clone differs by one base, so this may be a read error. This chain connects TRBV19 to TRBJ1-2; no definite D call. The V end was cut by 7 bases, the J end by 0 bases, with 15 bases between. CDR1 LNHDA and CDR2 SQIVND come from the germline V gene (reference sequence). CDR3 length: 15 amino acids. The CDR3 DNA sequence: TGTGCCAGTAAACCGCGACGGGTAGCTAACTATGGCTACACCTTC. Translation gives CASKPRRVANYGYTF. Full variable domain (missing parts from reference TRBV19 and TRBJ1-2): DGGITQSPKYLFRKEGQNVTLSCEQNLNHDAMYWYRQDPGQGLRLIYYSQIVNDFQKGDIAEGYSVSREKKESFPLTVTSAQKNPTAFYLCASKPRRVANYGYTFGSGTRLTVV.

Relative to its sample, this clonotype is medium-sized. The chain carries TRBV28 and TRBJ2-7; D not resolved. The CDR3 sequence is 15 residues long. Between the trimmed V and J ends, which lost 2 bases and 6 bases, there was a span of 17 bases. Germline CDR1 is MDHEN and CDR2 is SYDVKM. CDR3 region: CASSLTGSGHSEQYF. The CDR3 region has the DNA TGTGCCAGCAGTTTAACGGGTTCCGGGCATAGCGAGCAGTACTTC.

By sample share, this clonotype is medium-sized. The chain links TRBV3-1 to TRBJ2-3, with a weak D call TRBD1 (6 bases). The CDR3 loop spans 13 amino acids. The V and J ends lost 4 bases and 5 bases respectively, with 10 bases between them. In germline, CDR1 is LGHDT, CDR2 YNNKEL (reference sequence). CDR3 region: CASSPPGVDTQYF. The CDR3 DNA reads as TGTGCCAGCAGCCCGCCAGGGGTAGATACGCAGTATTTT.

By share of the sample, this clonotype is medium-sized. V gene TRBV28 combines with J gene TRBJ1-3; 7 bases fit TRBD1. Germline V lookup: CDR1 MDHEN, CDR2 SYDVKM. After removal of 6 bases from V and 4 bases from J, the junction contained 0 bases not matched to a gene. The CDR3 has 12 amino acids. The CDR3 is CASRDRGNTIYF. CDR3 nucleotides: TGTGCCAGCAGGGACAGGGGAAACACCATATATTTT.

This clonotype was picked up a small number of times. The rearrangement uses TRBV4-3 and TRBJ2-5, with a tentative D call TRBD1 (6 bases). Germline-derived CDR1 and CDR2 are LGHNA and YSLEER. The CDR3 runs to 15 residues. Trimming pared 4 bases from V and 4 bases from J, leaving 16 bases between. For the CDR3, the DNA is TGCGCCAGCAGCCCCTGGTACCGGGACACAGAGACCCAGTACTTC. This encodes CASSPWYRDTETQYF.

In regard to this clonotype: Given a much more abundant clone one base away, this may be a read error. The V call is TRBV6-5, the J call TRBJ1-5, with D unclear. V was clipped by 0 bases and J by 2 bases, with 8 bases between them. CDR1 and CDR2 (germline): MNHEY, SVGAGI. The length of the CDR3 is 15 residues. In nucleotides, the CDR3 is TGTGCCAGCAGTTACTCGATGGGATGCAATCAGCCCCAGCATTTT. It is translated as CASSYSMGCNQPQHF.

This chain joins TRBV18 and TRBJ1-1; possibly TRBD1 for D (5 bases). CDR1 is KGHSH and CDR2 is LQKENI in the germline V gene. Trimming took off 4 bases at V and 1 base at J, with 22 bases between the two ends. The CDR3 length is 18 residues. CDR3 protein: CASSRQGLEFPKNTEAFF. The CDR3 bases are TGTGCCAGCTCACGTCAGGGTTTGGAGTTTCCAAAGAACACTGAAGCTTTCTTT.

This clonotype was observed a handful of times. The V gene is TRBV11-2, the J gene TRBJ2-7, with D tentatively TRBD1 or TRBD2 (5 bases each). Germline CDR1 is SGHAT and CDR2 is FQNNGV. V was pared by 4 bases and J by 2 bases, with 18 bases between. CDR3 length equals 16 residues. The CDR3 DNA reads as TGTGCCAGCAGCTCTGAGCTCGGGGCCATCGCCTACGAGCAGTACTTC. Amino acids: CASSSELGAIAYEQYF.